This TCR beta chain was captured by sequencing in a study of regulatory T cells in long-lasting Graves disease. Background on the study: Graves' cases, newly diagnosed, had used antithyroid drugs under 3 months. Overall study findings and caveats: Persistent patients shared more public clonotypes (about 2,700) than newly diagnosed patients (966).

Combining iRepertoire HTBI primers with Arm-PCR of CDR3 regions, the authors built TCR beta libraries. One entry per CDR3 protein, called by TCRdb with MiXCR from the multiplex PCR reads. The sample holds roughly 440,000 distinct CDR3 sequences, around 17% seen once. Trimming took off 3 bases at V and 8 bases at J, with 10 bases between the two ends. The CDR3 covers 12 residues. Germline CDR1 MDHEN, CDR2 SYDVKM. This clonotype was counted at least ten times. Its antigen is unidentified. The time point is: newly diagnosed GD, antithyroid drugs for less than 3 months. Extracted RNA from PBMCs served as the source of the TCR library. The data also belong to a second study, concerning T cells in Graves' hyperthyroidism and ophthalmopathy. From that second work: Diagnosis of hyperthyroidism was new in patients aged 18 to 65, and its duration was under 2 months. The authors' 13 V-J model separated ophthalmopathy from stable hyperthyroidism.

The chain combines TRBV28 with TRBJ1-1; the D is unclear. This clonotype was sampled from a woman aged 18-35 years with Graves disease. Sequencing used peripheral blood mononuclear cells (PBMCs), obtained at new diagnosis, from a patient treated with antithyroid drugs. DNA of the CDR3: TGTGCCAGCAGTTTTTCCCAGGTCGAAGCTTTCTTT. Its translation is CASSFSQVEAFF.